One sample yielded the 6 T cell receptor beta chains listed below, sequenced in a study of shared clonotypes between healthy human individuals. Assay used: immunoSEQ multiplex PCR; TCRdb lists only in-frame clones, some missing. The sample has over a million clones, nearly 99% seen once; the top ten hold less than 0.55%. Material for sequencing was naive CD4+ T cells sorted from blood. As for subset: CD45RA+ positively selected. These TCRs come from a man aged 25-45 years in good health.

This clone was counted once. CDR3 sequence (DNA): TGTGCTAGTGGCATAACGACAGGCACTGAAGCTTTCTTT. It is translated as CASGITTGTEAFF. The V call is TRBV12-5, the J call TRBJ1-1, with D perhaps matching TRBD1 (6 bases). The germline CDR1 and CDR2 sequences are LGHNT and FRNRAP. There are 13 residues in the CDR3. V gave up 6 bases and J gave up 4 bases, with 12 bases separating them. Using reference TRBV12-5 and TRBJ1-1 for the parts outside the CDR3, the full variable domain is DARVTQTPRHKVTEMGQEVTMRCQPILGHNTVFWYRQTMMQGLELLAYFRNRAPLDDSGMPKDRFSAEMPDATLATLKIQPSEPRDSAVYFCASGITTGTEAFFGQGTRLTVV.

In this sample, this clone turned up once. The same CDR3 arises from other DNA sequences in this sample as well. J is TRBJ1-2 and V is TRBV20-1; no definite D call. The germline CDR1 and CDR2 sequences are DFQATT and SNEGSKA (reference sequence). The CDR3 runs to 11 residues. Trimming removed 4 bases from V and 3 bases from J, with 6 bases in between. CDR3 protein: CSATGDYGYTF. For the CDR3, the DNA is TGCAGTGCTACGGGAGACTATGGCTACACCTTC.

As DNA, the CDR3 is TGTGCCAGTAGTACCAGTGCGGGACAGGGACGCTACGAGCAGTACTTC. Translating gives CASSTSAGQGRYEQYF. The genes are TRBV19 and TRBJ2-7; 9 bases fit TRBD1. CDR3 length: 16 residues. Trimming took 4 bases from V and 3 from J; bases not matched to a gene: 10. The germline gives CDR1 LNHDA, CDR2 SQIVND (reference sequence).

This clone has only one observation. CDR3 bases: TGTGCCTGGAGTGTTCTCGGCGGGGCCAACGTCCTGACTTTC. Protein: CAWSVLGGANVLTF. The genes are TRBV30 and TRBJ2-6; D is undetermined. The V and J ends lost 0 bases and 4 bases respectively, with 7 bases between them. The V gene's germline CDR1 is GTSNPN and CDR2 SVGIG (reference sequence). The CDR3 is 14 residues long.

The genes are TRBV14 and TRBJ2-7; 7 bases map to TRBD2. This CDR3 spans 16 amino acids. Looked up from germline, CDR1 is SGHDN and CDR2 is FVKESK. The V segment lost 3 bases and the J segment 2 bases; nucleotides outside the gene matches: 10. The CDR3 region is CASSQRDYSKTYEQYF. CDR3 DNA sequence: TGTGCCAGCAGCCAGAGGGACTACAGTAAGACCTACGAGCAGTACTTC.

This sequence joins TRBV2 and TRBJ1-1, with D hard to call. Looked up from germline, CDR1 is SNHLY and CDR2 is FYNNEI. The V end lost 4 bases, the J end lost 1 base, and 13 bases lay between the germline ends. This CDR3 is 15 amino acids long. Written as DNA, the CDR3 is TGTGCCAGCAGTGTACTGAGGGCTGGGAACACTGAAGCTTTCTTT. This sequence encodes CASSVLRAGNTEAFF.